This TCR beta chain derives from a study of shared clonotypes between healthy human individuals. This clone was observed a handful of times. The same CDR3 arises from other DNA sequences in this sample as well. Germline lookup yields CDR1 MGHRA and CDR2 YSYEKL. This CDR3 is built from 16 residues. The V end lost 2 bases, the J end lost 0 bases, and 11 bases lay between the germline ends. Produced via immunoSEQ multiplex PCR; TCRdb's table is partial and in-frame only. Among over a million clones, 75% to 85% were seen once, and the ten largest hold 0.5% to 0.6%. The clonotype comes from a man aged 18-30 years in good health. Some clones in this sample may be carry-over from other donors' samples. The gene calls are TRBV4-1 and TRBJ2-1, with a possible D match to TRBD1 (5 bases). Sample: memory CD4+ T cells from PBMCs. Stated subset: CD45RA-negative fraction. The chain's CDR3 is CASSQWGRSSYNEQFF. In DNA form, the CDR3 reads TGCGCCAGCAGCCAATGGGGCAGGAGCTCCTACAATGAGCAGTTCTTC.